This entry describes one T cell receptor beta chain. What it binds is not known. The sample comes from a study of shared clonotypes between healthy human individuals. Study in general: Donors had three CD4 naive, three CD4 memory, two CD8 naive and one CD8 memory plate apiece. Study-wide findings and caveats: Against clonotypes common to all four donors, non-shared ones had lower generation probabilities. Larger estimated richness was generally recorded for naive subsets relative to memory subsets.

The CDR3 totals 16 residues. The junction had 7 bases not matched to a gene; V was cut back by 2 bases and J by 4 bases. Once extracted for a subset, genomic DNA was divided evenly among several immunoSEQ plates. Sequencing was performed with immunoSEQ multiplex PCR; in TCRdb, only in-frame clones are kept and a portion is missing. The sample gives about a million clones, about 74% of which show up once; over 1.3% is in the top ten. Sequenced: memory CD4+ T cells sorted from blood. As for subset: CD45RA-negative fraction. This rearrangement joins TRBV23-1 to TRBJ1-1, with 10 bases lining up with TRBD1. TRBV23-1 is reported as an ORF; its role is uncertain. The TCR comes from a man aged 18 to 29 in good health. CDR3 in DNA: TGCGCCAGCAGTCAAGTTTCGGGACAGGGGACCACTGAAGCTTTCTTT. Translating it yields CASSQVSGQGTTEAFF.